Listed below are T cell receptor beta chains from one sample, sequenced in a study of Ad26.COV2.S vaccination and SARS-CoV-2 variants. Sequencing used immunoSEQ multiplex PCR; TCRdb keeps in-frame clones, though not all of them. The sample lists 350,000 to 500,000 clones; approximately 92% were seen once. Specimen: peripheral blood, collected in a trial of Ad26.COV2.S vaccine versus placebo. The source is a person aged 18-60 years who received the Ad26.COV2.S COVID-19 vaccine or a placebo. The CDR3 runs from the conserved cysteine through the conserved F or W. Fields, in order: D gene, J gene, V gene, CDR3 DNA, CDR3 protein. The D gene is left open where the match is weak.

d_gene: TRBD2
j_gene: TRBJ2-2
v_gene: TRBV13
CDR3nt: TGTGCCAGCAGCTTAGGTGGGACTAGCGGGTCTGGGGAGCTGTTTTTT
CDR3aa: CASSLGGTSGSGELFF

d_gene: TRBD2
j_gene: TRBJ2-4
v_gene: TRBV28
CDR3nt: TGTGCCAGCAGACCGACTAGCGTATCCAAAAACATTCAGTACTTC
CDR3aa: CASRPTSVSKNIQYF

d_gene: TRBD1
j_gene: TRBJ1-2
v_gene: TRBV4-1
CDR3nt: TGCGCCAGCAGCCAAAACCCCGGCCGCACAGGGGGCTTGAAGGGGTATGGCTACACCTTC
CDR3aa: CASSQNPGRTGGLKGYGYTF

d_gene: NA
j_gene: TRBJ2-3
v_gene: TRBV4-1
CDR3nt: TGCGCCAGCAGCCAAGGGACCACAGATACGCAGTATTTT
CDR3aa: CASSQGTTDTQYF

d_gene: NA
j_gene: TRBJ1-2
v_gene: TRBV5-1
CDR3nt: TGCGCCAGCAGCAAGGATATAGGCTACACCTTC
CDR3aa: CASSKDIGYTF

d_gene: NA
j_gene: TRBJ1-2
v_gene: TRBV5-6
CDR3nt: TGTGCCAGCAGTCCAACAGGGAATACTAACTATGGCTACACCTTC
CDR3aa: CASSPTGNTNYGYTF

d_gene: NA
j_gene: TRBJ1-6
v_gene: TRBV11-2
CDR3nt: TGTGCCAGCAGCGTACAGGGATCGAAGGGTTCACCCCTCCACTTT
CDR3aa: CASSVQGSKGSPLHF

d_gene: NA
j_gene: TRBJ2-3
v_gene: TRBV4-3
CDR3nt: TGCGCCAGCAGCCAAGATTCGGCTAGCACGAGGGGGGATACGCAGTATTTT
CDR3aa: CASSQDSASTRGDTQYF

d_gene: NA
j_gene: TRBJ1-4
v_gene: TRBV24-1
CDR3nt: TGTGCCACCAGTGCATCCAAAGGCCCTAATGAAAAACTGTTTTTT
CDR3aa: CATSASKGPNEKLFF

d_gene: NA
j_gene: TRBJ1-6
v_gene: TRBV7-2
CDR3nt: TGTGCCAGCAGCCCCCGGGACCCATTTGGTTCACCCCTCCACTTT
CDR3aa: CASSPRDPFGSPLHF